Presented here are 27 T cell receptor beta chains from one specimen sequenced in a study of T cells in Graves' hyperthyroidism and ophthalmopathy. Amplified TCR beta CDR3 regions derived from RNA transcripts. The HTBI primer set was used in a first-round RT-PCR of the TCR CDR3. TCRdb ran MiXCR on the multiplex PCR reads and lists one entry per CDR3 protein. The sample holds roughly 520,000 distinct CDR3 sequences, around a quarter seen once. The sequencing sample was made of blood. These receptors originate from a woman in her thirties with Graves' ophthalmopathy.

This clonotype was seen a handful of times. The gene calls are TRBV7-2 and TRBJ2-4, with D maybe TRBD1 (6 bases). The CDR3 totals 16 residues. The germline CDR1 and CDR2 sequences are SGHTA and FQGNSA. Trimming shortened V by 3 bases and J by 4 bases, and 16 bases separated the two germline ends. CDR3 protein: CASSFGGGTAKNIQYF. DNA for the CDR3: TGTGCCAGCAGCTTTGGTGGGGGCACCGCAAAAAACATTCAGTACTTC. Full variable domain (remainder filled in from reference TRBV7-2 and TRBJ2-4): GAGVSQSPSNKVTEKGKDVELRCDPISGHTALYWYRQSLGQGLEFLIYFQGNSAPDKSGLPSDRFSAERTGGSVSTLTIQRTQQEDSAVYLCASSFGGGTAKNIQYFGAGTRLSVL.

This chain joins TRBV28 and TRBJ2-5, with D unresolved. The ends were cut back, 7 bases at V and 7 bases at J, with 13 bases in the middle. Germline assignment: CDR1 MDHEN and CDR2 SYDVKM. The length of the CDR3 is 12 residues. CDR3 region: CASTPLHGTQYF. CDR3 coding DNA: TGTGCCAGCACCCCATTGCATGGGACCCAGTACTTC.

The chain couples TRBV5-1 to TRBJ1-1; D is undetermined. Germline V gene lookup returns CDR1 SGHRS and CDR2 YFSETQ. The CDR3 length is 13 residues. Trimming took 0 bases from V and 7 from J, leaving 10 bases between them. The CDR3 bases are TGCGCCAGCAGCTTGGGTCGGGCTCGTGAAGCTTTCTTT. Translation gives CASSLGRAREAFF.

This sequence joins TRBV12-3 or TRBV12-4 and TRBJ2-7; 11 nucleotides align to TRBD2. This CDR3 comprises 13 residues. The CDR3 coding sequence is TGTGCCAGCCGTTTAGGACTAGCGGGCGAGCAGTACGTC. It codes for CASRLGLAGEQYV.

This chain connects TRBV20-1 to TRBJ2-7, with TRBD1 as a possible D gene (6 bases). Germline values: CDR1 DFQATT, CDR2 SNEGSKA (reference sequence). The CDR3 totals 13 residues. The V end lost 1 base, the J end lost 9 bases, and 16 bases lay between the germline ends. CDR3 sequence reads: CSARAGAGEGQYF. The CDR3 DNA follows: TGCAGTGCTAGAGCCGGGGCAGGGGAAGGGCAGTACTTC.

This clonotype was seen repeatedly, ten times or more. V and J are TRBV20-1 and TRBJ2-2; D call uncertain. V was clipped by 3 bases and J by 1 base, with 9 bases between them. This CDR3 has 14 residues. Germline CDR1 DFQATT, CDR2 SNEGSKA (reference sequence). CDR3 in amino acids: CSASSLENTGELFF. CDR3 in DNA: TGCAGTGCTAGTTCCCTGGAGAACACCGGGGAGCTGTTTTTT.

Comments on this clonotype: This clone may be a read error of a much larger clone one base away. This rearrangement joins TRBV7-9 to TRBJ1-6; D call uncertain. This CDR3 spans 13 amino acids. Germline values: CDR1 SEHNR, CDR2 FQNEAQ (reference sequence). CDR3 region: CASSILRDPPLRF. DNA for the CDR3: TGTGCCAGCAGTATTCTCCGGGATCCACCCCTCCGCTTT.

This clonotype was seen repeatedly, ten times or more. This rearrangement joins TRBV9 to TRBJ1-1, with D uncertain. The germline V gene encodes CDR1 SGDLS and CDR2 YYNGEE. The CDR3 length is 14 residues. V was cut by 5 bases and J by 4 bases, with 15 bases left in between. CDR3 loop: CASSEKGGSTEAFF. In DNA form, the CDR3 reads TGTGCCAGCAGTGAGAAGGGCGGGAGCACTGAAGCTTTCTTT.

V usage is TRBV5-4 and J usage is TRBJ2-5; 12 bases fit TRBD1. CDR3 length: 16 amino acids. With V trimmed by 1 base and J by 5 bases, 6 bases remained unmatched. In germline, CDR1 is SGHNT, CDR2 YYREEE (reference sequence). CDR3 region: CASSLRGQGAGETQYF. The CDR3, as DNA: TGTGCCAGCAGCTTGAGGGGACAGGGGGCCGGGGAGACCCAGTACTTC. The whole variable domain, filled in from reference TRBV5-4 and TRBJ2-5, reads ETGVTQSPTHLIKTRGQQVTLRCSSQSGHNTVSWYQQALGQGPQFIFQYYREEENGRGNFPPRFSGLQFPNYSSELNVNALELDDSALYLCASSLRGQGAGETQYFGPGTRLLVL.

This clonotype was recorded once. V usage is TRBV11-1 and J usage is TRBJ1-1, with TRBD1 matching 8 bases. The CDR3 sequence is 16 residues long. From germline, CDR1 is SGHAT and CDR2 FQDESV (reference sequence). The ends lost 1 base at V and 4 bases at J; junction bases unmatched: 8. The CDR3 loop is CASSLGSRGQGTEAFF. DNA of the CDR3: TGTGCCAGCAGCTTAGGGTCCAGGGGGCAAGGCACTGAAGCTTTCTTT.

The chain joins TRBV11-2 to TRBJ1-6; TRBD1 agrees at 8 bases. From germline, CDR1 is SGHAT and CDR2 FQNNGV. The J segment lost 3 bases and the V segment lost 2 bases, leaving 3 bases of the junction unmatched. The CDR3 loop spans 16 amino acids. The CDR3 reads CASSLQGAFYNSPLHF. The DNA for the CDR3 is TGTGCCAGCAGCTTACAGGGGGCCTTCTATAATTCACCCCTCCACTTT. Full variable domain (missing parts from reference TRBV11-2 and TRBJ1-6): EAGVAQSPRYKIIEKRQSVAFWCNPISGHATLYWYQQILGQGPKLLIQFQNNGVVDDSQLPKDRFSAERLKGVDSTLKIQPAKLEDSAVYLCASSLQGAFYNSPLHFGNGTRLTVT.

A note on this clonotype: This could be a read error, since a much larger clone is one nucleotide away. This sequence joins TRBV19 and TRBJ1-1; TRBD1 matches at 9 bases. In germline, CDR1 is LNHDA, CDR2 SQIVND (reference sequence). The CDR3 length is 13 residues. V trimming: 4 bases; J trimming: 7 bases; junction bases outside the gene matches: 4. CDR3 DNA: TGTGCCAGTAGTACGACAGGGGGGAGTGAAGCTTTCTTT. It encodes CASSTTGGSEAFF. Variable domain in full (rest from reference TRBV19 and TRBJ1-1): DGGITQSPKYLFRKEGQNVTLSCEQNLNHDAMYWYRQDPGQGLRLIYYSQIVNDFQKGDIAEGYSVSREKKESFPLTVTSAQKNPTAFYLCASSTTGGSEAFFGQGTRLTVV.

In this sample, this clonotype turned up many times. Here the CDR3 reads CASSRGLAGLQETQYF. In DNA form, the CDR3 reads TGTGCCAGCAGCCGGGGACTAGCGGGGCTCCAAGAGACCCAGTACTTC. The V and J genes are TRBV12-3 or TRBV12-4 and TRBJ2-5; TRBD2 aligns across 13 bases. Unmatched junction bases numbered 5, after V lost 6 bases and J lost 1 base. The CDR3 spans 16 residues.

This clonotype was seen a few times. The CDR3 loop is CASSTTTGQTGELFF. CDR3 DNA sequence: TGCGCCAGCAGCACAACGACAGGGCAGACCGGGGAGCTGTTTTTT. The rearrangement links TRBV10-1 to TRBJ2-2; 7 positions match TRBD1. The junction had 9 bases not matched to a gene; V was cut back by 6 bases and J by 5 bases. The CDR3 has 15 residues. CDR1 and CDR2 (germline): WNHNN, SYGVQD (reference sequence).

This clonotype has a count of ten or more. CDR3 bases: TGTGCCAGCAAATCATTGGACGGCTCTAACTATGGCTACACCTTC. Amino acids: CASKSLDGSNYGYTF. The chain has TRBV27 and TRBJ1-2; D gene ambiguous. Germline V gene data show CDR1 as MNHEY and CDR2 as SMNVEV (reference sequence). The CDR3 is 15 residues long. Trimming stripped 7 bases from V and 0 bases from J, with 15 bases between.

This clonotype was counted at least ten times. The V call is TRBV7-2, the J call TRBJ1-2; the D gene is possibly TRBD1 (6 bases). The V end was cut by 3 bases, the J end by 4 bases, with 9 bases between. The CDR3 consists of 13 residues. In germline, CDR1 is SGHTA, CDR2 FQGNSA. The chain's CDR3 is CASSFVRGYGYTF. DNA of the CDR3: TGTGCCAGCAGCTTTGTCAGGGGCTATGGCTACACCTTC. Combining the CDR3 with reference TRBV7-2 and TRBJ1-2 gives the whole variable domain GAGVSQSPSNKVTEKGKDVELRCDPISGHTALYWYRQSLGQGLEFLIYFQGNSAPDKSGLPSDRFSAERTGGSVSTLTIQRTQQEDSAVYLCASSFVRGYGYTFGSGTRLTVV.

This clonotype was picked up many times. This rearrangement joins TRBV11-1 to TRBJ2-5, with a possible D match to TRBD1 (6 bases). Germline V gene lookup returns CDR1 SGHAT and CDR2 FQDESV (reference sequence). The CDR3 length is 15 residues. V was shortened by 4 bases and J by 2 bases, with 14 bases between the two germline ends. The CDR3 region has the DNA TGTGCCAGCAGCTCCTTCGGACAGCTACAAGAGACCCAGTACTTC. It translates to CASSSFGQLQETQYF.

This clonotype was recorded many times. The CDR3 DNA follows: TGCAGCGTTGAAGTTGGGGGGCCCCAAGAGACCCAGTACTTC. Translating it yields CSVEVGGPQETQYF. This chain links TRBV29-1 with TRBJ2-5; D is tentatively TRBD1 or TRBD2 (6 bases each). The germline V gene has CDR1 SQVTM and CDR2 ANQGSEA. This CDR3 contains 14 residues. The germline V and J ends were trimmed by 1 base and 1 base, with 10 bases remaining between them.

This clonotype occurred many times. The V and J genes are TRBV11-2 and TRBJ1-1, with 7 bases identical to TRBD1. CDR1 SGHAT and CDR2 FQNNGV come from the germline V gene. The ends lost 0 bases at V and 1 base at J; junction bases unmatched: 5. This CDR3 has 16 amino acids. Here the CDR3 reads CASSLDLGQQNTEAFF. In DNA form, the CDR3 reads TGTGCCAGCAGCTTAGACCTGGGACAGCAGAACACTGAAGCTTTCTTT.

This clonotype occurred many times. The CDR3 DNA is TGTGCCAGCGGGGCCTCTAGCAGGGAGACCCAGTACTTC. As protein: CASGASSRETQYF. The chain recombines TRBV25-1 with TRBJ2-5; either TRBD1 or TRBD2 may supply D (5 bases each). This CDR3 has 13 amino acids. The germline CDR1 and CDR2 sequences are MGHDK and SYGVNS. V was cut by 8 bases and J by 5 bases, with 15 bases left in between.

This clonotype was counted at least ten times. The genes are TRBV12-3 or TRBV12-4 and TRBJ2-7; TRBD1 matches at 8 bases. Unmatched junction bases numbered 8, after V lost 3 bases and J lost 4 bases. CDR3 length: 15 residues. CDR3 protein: CASSFRQGKGYEQYF. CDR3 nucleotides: TGTGCCAGCAGTTTCCGACAGGGGAAGGGATACGAGCAGTACTTC.

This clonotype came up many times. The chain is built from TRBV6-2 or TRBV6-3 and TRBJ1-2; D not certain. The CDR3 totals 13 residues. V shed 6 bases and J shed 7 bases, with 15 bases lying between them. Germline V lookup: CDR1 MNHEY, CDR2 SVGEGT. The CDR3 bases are TGTGCCAGCAGCCACGGGTTTGTGGGTGGCTACACCTTC. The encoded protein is CASSHGFVGGYTF.

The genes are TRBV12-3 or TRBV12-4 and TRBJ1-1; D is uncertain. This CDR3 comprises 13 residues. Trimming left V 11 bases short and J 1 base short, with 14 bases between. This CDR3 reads CALKWHKNTEAFF. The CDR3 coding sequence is TGTGCCCTTAAGTGGCATAAGAACACTGAAGCTTTCTTT.

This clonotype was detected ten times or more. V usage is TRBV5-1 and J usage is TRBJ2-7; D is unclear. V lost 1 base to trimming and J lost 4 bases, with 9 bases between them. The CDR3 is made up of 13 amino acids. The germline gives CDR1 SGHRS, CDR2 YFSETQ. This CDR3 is CASSLSSFYEQYF. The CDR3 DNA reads TGCGCCAGCAGCTTGTCGAGCTTTTACGAGCAGTACTTC.

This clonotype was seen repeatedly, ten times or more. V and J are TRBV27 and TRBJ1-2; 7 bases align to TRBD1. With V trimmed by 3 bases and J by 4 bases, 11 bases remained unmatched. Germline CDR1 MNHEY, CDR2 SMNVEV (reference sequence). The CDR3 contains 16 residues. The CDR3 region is CASSFRPRGGSYGYTF. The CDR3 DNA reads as TGTGCCAGCAGTTTTCGACCCCGAGGGGGCAGCTATGGCTACACCTTC.

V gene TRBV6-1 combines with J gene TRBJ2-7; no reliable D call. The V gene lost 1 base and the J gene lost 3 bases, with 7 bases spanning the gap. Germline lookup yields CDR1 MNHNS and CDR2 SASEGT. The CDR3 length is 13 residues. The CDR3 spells CASSEGLVYEQYF. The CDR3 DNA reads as TGTGCCAGCAGTGAAGGGCTAGTCTACGAGCAGTACTTC.

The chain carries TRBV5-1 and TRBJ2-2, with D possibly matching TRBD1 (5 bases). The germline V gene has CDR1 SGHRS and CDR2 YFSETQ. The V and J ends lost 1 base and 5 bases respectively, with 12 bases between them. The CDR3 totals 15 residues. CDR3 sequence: CASSLRQGRTGELFF. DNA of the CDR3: TGCGCCAGCAGCTTGAGGCAGGGCAGAACCGGGGAGCTGTTTTTT.